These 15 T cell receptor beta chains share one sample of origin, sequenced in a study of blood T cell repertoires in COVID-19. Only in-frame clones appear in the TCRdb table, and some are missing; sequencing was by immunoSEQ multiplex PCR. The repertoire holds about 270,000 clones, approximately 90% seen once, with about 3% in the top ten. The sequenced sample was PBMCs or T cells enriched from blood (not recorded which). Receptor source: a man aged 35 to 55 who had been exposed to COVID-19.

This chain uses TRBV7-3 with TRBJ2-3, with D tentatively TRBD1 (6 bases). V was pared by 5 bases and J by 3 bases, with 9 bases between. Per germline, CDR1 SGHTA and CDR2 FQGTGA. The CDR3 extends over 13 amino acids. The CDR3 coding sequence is TGTGCCAGCAGCACAGGGCCAACAGATACGCAGTATTTT. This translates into CASSTGPTDTQYF.

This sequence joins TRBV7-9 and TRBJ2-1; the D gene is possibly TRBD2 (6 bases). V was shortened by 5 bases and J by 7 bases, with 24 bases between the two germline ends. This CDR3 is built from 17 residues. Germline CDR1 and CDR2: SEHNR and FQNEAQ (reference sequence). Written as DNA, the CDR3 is TGTGCCAGCAGCCCGAGAAGTCTCTCTAGCGCTGTTAATGAGCAGTTCTTC. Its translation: CASSPRSLSSAVNEQFF. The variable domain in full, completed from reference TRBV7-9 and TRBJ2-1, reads DTGVSQNPRHKITKRGQNVTFRCDPISEHNRLYWYRQTLGQGPEFLTYFQNEAQLEKSRLLSDRFSAERPKGSFSTLEIQRTEQGDSAMYLCASSPRSLSSAVNEQFFGPGTRLTVL.

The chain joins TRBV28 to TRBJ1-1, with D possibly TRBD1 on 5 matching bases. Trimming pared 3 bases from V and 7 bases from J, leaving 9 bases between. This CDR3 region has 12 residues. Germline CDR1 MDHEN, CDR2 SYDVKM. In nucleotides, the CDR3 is TGTGCCAGCAGTTTGGGGCTAGTTGAAGCTTTCTTT. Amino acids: CASSLGLVEAFF.

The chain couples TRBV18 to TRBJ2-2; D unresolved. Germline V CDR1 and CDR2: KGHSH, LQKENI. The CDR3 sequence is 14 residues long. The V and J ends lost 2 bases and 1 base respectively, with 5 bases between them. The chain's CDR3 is CASSPRQNTGELFF. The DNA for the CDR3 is TGTGCCAGCTCACCAAGACAGAACACCGGGGAGCTGTTTTTT.

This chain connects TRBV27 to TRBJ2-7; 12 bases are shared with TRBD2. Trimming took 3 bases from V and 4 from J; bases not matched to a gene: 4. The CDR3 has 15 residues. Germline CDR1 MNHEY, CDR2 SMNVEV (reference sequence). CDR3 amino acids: CASSLTSGRRYEQYF. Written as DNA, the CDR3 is TGTGCCAGCAGTTTGACTAGCGGGAGAAGATACGAGCAGTACTTC.

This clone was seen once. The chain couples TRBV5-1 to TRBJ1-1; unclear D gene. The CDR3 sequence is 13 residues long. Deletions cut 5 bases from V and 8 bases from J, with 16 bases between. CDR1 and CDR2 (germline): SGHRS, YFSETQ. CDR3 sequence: CASSSISLEEAFF. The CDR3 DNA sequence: TGCGCCAGCAGTTCGATCAGCCTAGAGGAAGCTTTCTTT.

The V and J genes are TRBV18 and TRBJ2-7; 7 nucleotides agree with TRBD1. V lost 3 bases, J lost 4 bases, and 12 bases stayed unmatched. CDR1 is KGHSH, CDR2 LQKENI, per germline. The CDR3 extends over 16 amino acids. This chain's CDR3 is CASSPSPDRSLYEQYF. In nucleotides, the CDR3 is TGTGCCAGCTCACCTTCTCCGGACAGGTCCCTTTACGAGCAGTACTTC.

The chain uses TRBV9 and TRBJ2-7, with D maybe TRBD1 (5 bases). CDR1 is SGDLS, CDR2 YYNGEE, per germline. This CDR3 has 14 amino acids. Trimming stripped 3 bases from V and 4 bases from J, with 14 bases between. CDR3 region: CASSARDSRYEQYF. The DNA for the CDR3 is TGTGCCAGCAGCGCCCGCGACAGTAGGTACGAGCAGTACTTC.

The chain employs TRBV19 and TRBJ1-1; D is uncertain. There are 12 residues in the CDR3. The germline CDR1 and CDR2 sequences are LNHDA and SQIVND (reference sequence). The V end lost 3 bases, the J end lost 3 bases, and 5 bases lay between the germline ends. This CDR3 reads CASSIRDTEAFF. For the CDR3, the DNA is TGTGCCAGTAGTATTCGTGACACTGAAGCTTTCTTT.

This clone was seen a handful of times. The CDR3 bases are TGTGCCAGCCTTACTAGCGGGAGGGACGATGAGCAGTTCTTC. Its protein is CASLTSGRDDEQFF. The chain recombines TRBV28 with TRBJ2-1; 13 nucleotides agree with TRBD2. In germline, CDR1 is MDHEN, CDR2 SYDVKM. V lost 8 bases to trimming and J lost 8 bases; unmatched junction nucleotides: 6. This CDR3 is 14 amino acids long.

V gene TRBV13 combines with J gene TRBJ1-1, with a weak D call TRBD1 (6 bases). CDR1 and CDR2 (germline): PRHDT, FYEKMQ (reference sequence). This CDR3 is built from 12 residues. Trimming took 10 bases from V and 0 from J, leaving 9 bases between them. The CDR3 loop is CATGQLNTEAFF. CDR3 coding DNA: TGTGCCACCGGACAGTTGAACACTGAAGCTTTCTTT.

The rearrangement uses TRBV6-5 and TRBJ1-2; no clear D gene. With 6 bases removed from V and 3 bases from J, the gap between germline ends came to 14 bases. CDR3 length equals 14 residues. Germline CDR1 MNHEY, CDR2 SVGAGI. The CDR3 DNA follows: TGTGCCAGCAGCCGAGCGGTGGTCGACTATGGCTACACCTTC. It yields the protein CASSRAVVDYGYTF.

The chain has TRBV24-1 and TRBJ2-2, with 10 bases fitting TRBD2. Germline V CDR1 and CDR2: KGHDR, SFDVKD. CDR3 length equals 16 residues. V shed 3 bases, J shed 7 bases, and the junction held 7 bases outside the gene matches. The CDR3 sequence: CATSDTSSGGHGELFF. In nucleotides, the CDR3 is TGTGCCACCAGTGATACGTCTAGCGGGGGACACGGGGAGCTGTTTTTT.

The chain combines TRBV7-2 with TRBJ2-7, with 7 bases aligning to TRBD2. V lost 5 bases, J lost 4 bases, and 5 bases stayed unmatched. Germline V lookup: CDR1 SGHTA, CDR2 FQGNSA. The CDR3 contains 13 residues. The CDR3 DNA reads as TGTGCCAGCAGCCCCATGGGGGGGTACGAGCAGTACTTC. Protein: CASSPMGGYEQYF. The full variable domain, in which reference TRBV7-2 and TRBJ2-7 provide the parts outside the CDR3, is GAGVSQSPSNKVTEKGKDVELRCDPISGHTALYWYRQSLGQGLEFLIYFQGNSAPDKSGLPSDRFSAERTGGSVSTLTIQRTQQEDSAVYLCASSPMGGYEQYFGPGTRLTVT.

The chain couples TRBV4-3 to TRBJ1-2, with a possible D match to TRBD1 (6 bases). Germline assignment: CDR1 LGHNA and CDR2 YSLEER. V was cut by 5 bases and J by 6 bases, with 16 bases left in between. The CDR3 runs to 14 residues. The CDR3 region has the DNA TGCGCCAGCAGCGTGGGTGAAGGGGGAGATGGCTACACCTTC. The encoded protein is CASSVGEGGDGYTF.